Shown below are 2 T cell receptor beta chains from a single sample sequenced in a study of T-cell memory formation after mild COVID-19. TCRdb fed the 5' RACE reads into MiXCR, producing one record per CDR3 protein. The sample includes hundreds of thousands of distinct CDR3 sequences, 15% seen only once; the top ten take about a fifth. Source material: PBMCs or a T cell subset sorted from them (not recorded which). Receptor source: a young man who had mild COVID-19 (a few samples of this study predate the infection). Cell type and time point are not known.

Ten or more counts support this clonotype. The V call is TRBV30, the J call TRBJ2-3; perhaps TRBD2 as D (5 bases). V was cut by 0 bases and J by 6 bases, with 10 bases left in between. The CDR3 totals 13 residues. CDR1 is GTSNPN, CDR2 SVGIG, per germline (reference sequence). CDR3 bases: TGTGCCTGGAGTGTGTGGGGAGACGATACGCAGTATTTT. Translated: CAWSVWGDDTQYF.

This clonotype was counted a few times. This chain's CDR3 is CASRQTGSYEQYV. In DNA, the CDR3 is TGTGCCAGCAGGCAGACAGGGAGCTACGAGCAGTACGTC. The chain recombines TRBV6-2 or TRBV6-3 with TRBJ2-7; 7 nucleotides agree with TRBD1. Trimming removed 6 bases from V and 3 bases from J; junction bases left unmatched: 5. The CDR3 has 13 residues. Germline V CDR1 and CDR2: MNHEY, SVGEGT.